This T cell receptor beta chain comes out of a study of blood T cell repertoires in COVID-19. Produced via immunoSEQ multiplex PCR; TCRdb's table is partial and in-frame only. The data contain fewer than 75,000 clones, 86% of them singletons. The germline V and J ends were trimmed by 3 bases and 8 bases, with 20 bases remaining between them. Germline V CDR1 and CDR2: DFQATT, SNEGSKA (reference sequence). The CDR3 is made up of 15 amino acids. The sample consisted of peripheral blood. J is TRBJ2-1 and V is TRBV20-1, with a tentative D call TRBD1 (6 bases). The clonotype originates from a man aged 45-65 years with active COVID-19. The CDR3 here is CSASLIRGGWYEQFF. The CDR3 DNA is TGCAGTGCTAGTCTGATTCGAGGGGGTTGGTATGAGCAGTTCTTC.